Below, 27 T cell receptor beta chains from the same sample are listed, as sequenced in a study of OX40 agonist ivuxolimab in advanced cancers. The table came from immunoSEQ multiplex PCR; TCRdb's copy has only in-frame clones and leaves some out. The sample comprises around 94,000 clones, more than 85% of which are singletons, and under 4% rests with the top ten. Sample: CD4+ or CD8+ T cells sorted from blood, taken in a trial of the OX40 agonist ivuxolimab. All receptors come from an adult with an advanced solid tumor such as melanoma, head and neck, liver or kidney cancer.

The rearrangement links TRBV30 to TRBJ1-2; a possible D gene is TRBD1 (6 bases). Trimming took off 4 bases at V and 5 bases at J, with 17 bases between the two ends. The length of the CDR3 is 14 residues. Per the germline V gene, CDR1 is GTSNPN and CDR2 is SVGIG (reference sequence). The CDR3 spells CAWMGGASRYGYTF. Here the CDR3 DNA reads TGTGCCTGGATGGGGGGCGCGTCCCGGTATGGCTACACCTTC. Drawing the rest from reference TRBV30 and TRBJ1-2, the complete variable domain is SQTIHQWPATLVQPVGSPLSLECTVEGTSNPNLYWYRQAAGRGLQLLFYSVGIGQISSEVPQNLSASRPQDRQFILSSKKLLLSDSGFYLCAWMGGASRYGYTFGSGTRLTVV.

The rearrangement uses TRBV4-1 and TRBJ2-3; D not resolved. Trimming took 5 bases from V and 0 from J, leaving 12 bases between them. The CDR3 contains 15 residues. Per germline, CDR1 MGHRA and CDR2 YSYEKL. CDR3 nucleotide sequence: TGCGCCAGCAGCTACAAGCCTCTTAGCACAGATACGCAGTATTTT. Amino acid sequence: CASSYKPLSTDTQYF.

The chain combines TRBV2 with TRBJ1-2; tentative D call: TRBD1 (6 bases). Trimming cost V 8 bases and J 3 bases, with 28 bases left between them. The germline gives CDR1 SNHLY, CDR2 FYNNEI. This CDR3 comprises 18 residues. DNA of the CDR3: TGTGCCAGCTCCCTCTATTTTAACGATCAGGGGACCTACTATGGCTACACCTTC. Protein: CASSLYFNDQGTYYGYTF.

The V and J genes are TRBV9 and TRBJ1-2; D might be TRBD1 (6 bases). This CDR3 is 16 amino acids long. The V gene's germline CDR1 is SGDLS and CDR2 YYNGEE. Trimming removed 1 base at V and 7 bases at J, with 20 bases between. The CDR3 DNA is TGTGCCAGCAGCGTACAGGAAGAGGGGGGCACTATTGGCTACACCTTC. Its protein is CASSVQEEGGTIGYTF.

Regarding this clone: Other DNA sequences in the sample encode the same CDR3. The CDR3 sequence: CSVDRGYEQYF. CDR3 bases: TGCAGCGTTGACAGGGGCTACGAGCAGTACTTC. The chain uses TRBV29-1 and TRBJ2-7; TRBD1 might be the D (6 bases). CDR1 and CDR2 from the germline V gene are SQVTM and ANQGSEA. CDR3 length equals 11 residues. The germline V and J ends were trimmed by 3 bases and 3 bases, with 6 bases remaining between them.

The J gene is TRBJ2-2, the V gene TRBV5-4; D tentatively reads TRBD1 or TRBD2 (5 bases each). V was cut by 0 bases and J by 2 bases, with 11 bases left in between. Germline V gene lookup returns CDR1 SGHNT and CDR2 YYREEE (reference sequence). This CDR3 has 16 amino acids. CDR3 bases: TGTGCCAGCAGCTTGGTTCGGGGCTTAAACACCGGGGAGCTGTTTTTT. Amino acid sequence: CASSLVRGLNTGELFF.

The chain has TRBV7-2 and TRBJ1-3; TRBD1 is a possible D gene (5 bases). The CDR3 consists of 19 residues. Germline CDR1 SGHTA, CDR2 FQGNSA. V was cut by 1 base and J by 0 bases, with 19 bases left in between. The CDR3 spells CASSLGLGGGADSGNTIYF. CDR3 bases: TGTGCCAGCAGCTTAGGCCTAGGTGGGGGAGCGGACTCTGGAAACACCATATATTTT.

This chain uses TRBV9 with TRBJ1-4; tentative D call: TRBD1 (6 bases). From germline, CDR1 is SGDLS and CDR2 YYNGEE. The CDR3 is 15 residues long. Trimming removed 4 bases at V and 7 bases at J, with 17 bases between. The CDR3 nucleotides read TGTGCCAGCAGCCTTACGTCAGGGGCTGGTGAAAAACTGTTTTTT. It translates to CASSLTSGAGEKLFF. The full variable domain, rest sourced from reference TRBV9 and TRBJ1-4, is DSGVTQTPKHLITATGQRVTLRCSPRSGDLSVYWYQQSLDQGLQFLIQYYNGEERAKGNILERFSAQQFPDLHSELNLSSLELGDSALYFCASSLTSGAGEKLFFGSGTQLSVL.

V and J are TRBV27 and TRBJ2-5, with D perhaps assigned TRBD1 or TRBD2 (5 bases each). This CDR3 is built from 15 residues. Per germline, CDR1 MNHEY and CDR2 SMNVEV (reference sequence). Deletions cut 1 base from V and 0 bases from J, with 9 bases between. In nucleotides, the CDR3 is TGTGCCAGCAGTTTATACCAGGGAGACCAAGAGACCCAGTACTTC. This encodes CASSLYQGDQETQYF.

The chain employs TRBV7-6 and TRBJ1-3; D is unclear. This CDR3 is 14 amino acids long. Trimming stripped 3 bases from V and 0 bases from J, with 6 bases between. Germline CDR1 is SGHVS and CDR2 is FNYEAQ. In DNA, the CDR3 is TGTGCCAGCAGCTTGAAGAGCTCTGGAAACACCATATATTTT. Protein sequence: CASSLKSSGNTIYF.

This chain's CDR3 is CASSLFRTTDEQYF. The CDR3, as DNA: TGTGCCAGCAGTTTATTTAGGACTACGGACGAGCAGTACTTC. V usage is TRBV28 and J usage is TRBJ2-7; the D gene is possibly TRBD2 (6 bases). In germline, CDR1 is MDHEN, CDR2 SYDVKM. Trimming left V 1 base short and J 5 bases short, with 12 bases between. The CDR3 spans 14 residues. The full variable domain, completed using reference TRBV28 and TRBJ2-7, is DVKVTQSSRYLVKRTGEKVFLECVQDMDHENMFWYRQDPGLGLRLIYFSYDVKMKEKGDIPEGYSVSREKKERFSLILESASTNQTSMYLCASSLFRTTDEQYFGPGTRLTVT.

The chain carries TRBV5-1 and TRBJ2-7; D unclear. This CDR3 is 14 amino acids long. Per germline, CDR1 SGHRS and CDR2 YFSETQ. Trimming took 0 bases from V and 5 from J, leaving 12 bases between them. The CDR3 coding sequence is TGCGCCAGCAGCTTGGCTGGTGCAGAGGACGAGCAGTACTTC. Encoded protein: CASSLAGAEDEQYF. Drawing the rest from reference TRBV5-1 and TRBJ2-7, the complete variable domain is KAGVTQTPRYLIKTRGQQVTLSCSPISGHRSVSWYQQTPGQGLQFLFEYFSETQRNKGNFPGRFSGRQFSNSRSEMNVSTLELGDSALYLCASSLAGAEDEQYFGPGTRLTVT.

The CDR3 coding sequence is TGTGCCAGTAGCATATGGGGTAAGGAGACAGAAGCTTTCTTT. It translates to CASSIWGKETEAFF. This chain uses TRBV19 with TRBJ1-1; D unclear. The V gene lost 6 bases and the J gene lost 8 bases, with 19 bases spanning the gap. CDR1 is LNHDA, CDR2 SQIVND, per germline (reference sequence). The length of the CDR3 is 14 residues.

This clone was observed a few times. This rearrangement joins TRBV30 to TRBJ1-1; D is perhaps TRBD1 (6 bases). Germline V lookup: CDR1 GTSNPN, CDR2 SVGIG (reference sequence). The CDR3 extends over 12 amino acids. V gave up 4 bases and J gave up 10 bases, with 16 bases separating them. The CDR3 protein is CAWMAGVDGAFF. CDR3 DNA: TGTGCCTGGATGGCAGGGGTCGACGGAGCTTTCTTT.

This clone was counted a few times. The chain joins TRBV5-1 to TRBJ1-1; no clear D. The germline V gene has CDR1 SGHRS and CDR2 YFSETQ. The CDR3 totals 13 residues. V lost 5 bases and J lost 3, with 11 bases in between. The CDR3 coding sequence is TGCGCCAGCAGTCTAAGCGTGGACACTGAAGCTTTCTTT. Translated, it gives CASSLSVDTEAFF.

The chain carries TRBV12-5 and TRBJ1-1; D gene unclear. V lost 2 bases and J 5 bases, leaving 3 bases between the germline ends. The V gene's germline CDR1 is LGHNT and CDR2 FRNRAP. CDR3 length equals 11 residues. CDR3 amino acids: CASGLSTEAFF. CDR3 DNA: TGTGCTAGTGGTTTGAGTACTGAAGCTTTCTTT.

This clone was found a few times. The rearrangement links TRBV27 to TRBJ1-5; D remains ambiguous. Germline V gives CDR1 MNHEY, CDR2 SMNVEV (reference sequence). The CDR3 has 14 residues. The V gene lost 6 bases and the J gene lost 6 bases, with 15 bases spanning the gap. The CDR3 loop reads CASSSLGGVQPQHF. The DNA of the CDR3 is TGTGCCAGCAGCTCATTAGGTGGGGTTCAGCCCCAGCATTTT.

This sequence joins TRBV27 and TRBJ1-2, with a possible D match to TRBD1 (5 bases). CDR3 size: 13 residues. CDR1 MNHEY and CDR2 SMNVEV come from the germline V gene (reference sequence). Trimming shortened V by 5 bases and J by 4 bases, and 11 bases separated the two germline ends. The CDR3 sequence: CASSPGWSYGYTF. In DNA form, the CDR3 reads TGTGCCAGCAGTCCAGGGTGGAGCTATGGCTACACCTTC.

This chain uses TRBV11-2 with TRBJ1-2; TRBD1 matches 10 bases. The CDR3 spans 15 residues. CDR1 is SGHAT, CDR2 FQNNGV, per germline. Trimming took 1 base from V and 4 from J; bases not matched to a gene: 3. CDR3 protein: CASSLGQGAGYGYTF. The CDR3 DNA is TGTGCCAGCAGCTTAGGACAGGGGGCTGGCTATGGCTACACCTTC.

The rearrangement joins TRBV7-9 to TRBJ2-1, with TRBD2 matching 14 bases. V gave up 5 bases and J gave up 7 bases; unmatched junction bases: 7. The CDR3 has 16 residues. Per germline, CDR1 SEHNR and CDR2 FQNEAQ (reference sequence). The CDR3 DNA is TGTGCCAGCAGCACCGGGACTAGCGGGAGTATGAATGAGCAGTTCTTC. This gives the protein CASSTGTSGSMNEQFF.

V and J are TRBV5-1 and TRBJ2-7; 7 bases map to TRBD1. The CDR3 is 15 amino acids. The V and J ends lost 5 bases and 2 bases, in that order; junction bases with no gene match: 10. CDR1 SGHRS and CDR2 YFSETQ come from the germline V gene. DNA of the CDR3: TGCGCCAGCAGTCCAATCCCGGGACAGACCTACGAGCAGTACTTC. Protein product: CASSPIPGQTYEQYF.

The J gene is TRBJ2-1, the V gene TRBV7-9, with 7 bases aligning to TRBD2. This CDR3 is 12 amino acids long. Germline CDR1 and CDR2: SEHNR and FQNEAQ (reference sequence). Trimming took 6 bases from V and 9 from J; bases not matched to a gene: 5. In nucleotides, the CDR3 is TGTGCCAGCAGGGAATCGGGGGGTGAGCAGTTCTTC. This gives the protein CASRESGGEQFF.

This chain uses TRBV5-1 with TRBJ2-5; TRBD2 matches 8 bases. CDR3 length: 14 residues. Germline trimming cut 0 bases from V and 5 bases from J; bases unmatched to any gene: 3. CDR1 and CDR2 from the germline V gene are SGHRS and YFSETQ. CDR3 nucleotide sequence: TGCGCCAGCAGCTTGGCGGGAGGGCGGGAGACCCAGTACTTC. It specifies CASSLAGGRETQYF.

This clone was observed a single time. The chain has TRBV14 and TRBJ1-4, with D uncertain. Germline CDR1 SGHDN, CDR2 FVKESK. The CDR3 spans 15 residues. V was shortened by 1 base and J by 0 bases, with 6 bases between the two germline ends. DNA of the CDR3: TGTGCCAGCAGCCAAGGACGTACAACTAATGAAAAACTGTTTTTT. This codes for CASSQGRTTNEKLFF. Using reference TRBV14 and TRBJ1-4 for the parts outside the CDR3, the full variable domain is EAGVTQFPSHSVIEKGQTVTLRCDPISGHDNLYWYRRVMGKEIKFLLHFVKESKQDESGMPNNRFLAERTGGTYSTLKVQPAELEDSGVYFCASSQGRTTNEKLFFGSGTQLSVL.

This clone showed up just once. This rearrangement joins TRBV5-1 to TRBJ2-2; 10 positions agree with TRBD1. CDR3 length: 18 residues. V was pared by 1 base and J by 3 bases, with 9 bases of the junction left unmatched. Germline V gene data show CDR1 as SGHRS and CDR2 as YFSETQ. The CDR3 reads CASSLPTGTGEDTGELFF. The CDR3 DNA follows: TGCGCCAGCAGCTTGCCCACCGGGACAGGGGAGGACACCGGGGAGCTGTTTTTT.

This clone has a handful of counts. The V gene is TRBV28, the J gene TRBJ1-6; the D gene is possibly TRBD1 (5 bases). CDR1 and CDR2 (germline): MDHEN, SYDVKM. Trimming removed 7 bases at V and 10 bases at J, with 17 bases between. The CDR3 has 14 amino acids. CDR3 loop: CASTGHAGNSPLHF. The CDR3 coding sequence is TGTGCCAGCACCGGACACGCCGGGAACTCACCCCTCCACTTT.

This chain links TRBV10-1 with TRBJ2-1; D call uncertain. This CDR3 spans 15 amino acids. With 0 bases removed from V and 6 bases from J, the gap between germline ends came to 12 bases. Germline CDR1 is WNHNN and CDR2 is SYGVQD (reference sequence). The CDR3 sequence is CASSESDFTSNEQFF. The CDR3 DNA follows: TGCGCCAGCAGTGAGTCCGACTTCACGAGCAATGAGCAGTTCTTC.